The clone carrying this TCR beta chain was counted many times. Trimming left V 3 bases short and J 0 bases short, with 15 bases between. This CDR3 comprises 16 residues. CDR1 is DFQATT and CDR2 is SNEGSKA in the germline V gene (reference sequence). This specimen belongs to a study of regulatory T cells in long-lasting Graves disease. Libraries of TCR beta came from iRepertoire HTBI primers plus Arm-PCR of CDR3 regions. TCRdb fed the multiplex PCR reads into MiXCR, producing one record per CDR3 protein. The sample consists of some 500,000 distinct CDR3 sequences, more than 15% of them appearing once. Specified time point: newly diagnosed GD, antithyroid drugs for less than 3 months. Scientists built the TCR library using RNA that was extracted from PBMCs. Graves' disease diagnosis followed American Thyroid Association guidelines. Those enrolled as patients came out of an endocrinology department in Xi'an, China. Blood from the periphery, around 9 milliliters in all, was drawn into EDTA tubes.

These sequences were also reported in another study, on T cells in Graves' hyperthyroidism and ophthalmopathy.

The sequence derives from a woman aged 40-60 years with Graves disease. The rearrangement links TRBV20-1 to TRBJ2-1; D is unclear. Specimen: peripheral blood mononuclear cells (PBMCs), collected at new diagnosis, from a patient treated with antithyroid drugs. The CDR3 loop reads CSASNGRRSSYNEQFF. The CDR3 DNA reads TGCAGTGCTAGTAACGGACGCAGGTCCTCCTACAATGAGCAGTTCTTC.